Below, 32 T cell receptor beta chains from the same sample are listed, as sequenced in a study of CD8 T cells in ankylosing spondylitis. TCRdb itself ran the 5' RACE reads through MiXCR, one entry per CDR3 protein. The data show roughly 240,000 distinct CDR3 sequences, with more than 25% seen just once and approximately 4% held by the top ten. Sequencing was performed on blood, either unsorted or a sorted T cell fraction (not recorded which). All receptors derive from a male donor with ankylosing spondylitis or in good health (not recorded which).

The V gene is TRBV12-3 or TRBV12-4, the J gene TRBJ2-2, with D possibly TRBD1 on 6 matching bases. V gave up 7 bases and J gave up 7 bases, with 16 bases separating them. The CDR3 covers 14 residues. The CDR3 DNA follows: TGTGCCAGCATCCCCCGGCAGGGGCACGGGGAGCTGTTTTTT. Translating it yields CASIPRQGHGELFF.

This chain connects TRBV6-5 to TRBJ2-1; no clear D gene. V shed 0 bases and J shed 8 bases, with 17 bases lying between them. The CDR3 extends over 16 amino acids. Germline CDR1 MNHEY, CDR2 SVGAGI. The CDR3: CASSYSFSNLRDEQFF. The CDR3 nucleotides read TGTGCCAGCAGTTACTCGTTCAGCAACCTTCGGGATGAGCAGTTCTTC.

The chain carries TRBV5-6 and TRBJ2-1; 9 nucleotides match TRBD2. From germline, CDR1 is SGHDT and CDR2 YYEEEE. With 1 base clipped from V and 8 bases from J, the junction kept 4 bases outside the gene matches. The CDR3 runs to 14 residues. The CDR3 DNA reads TGTGCCAGCAGCTTGCGCGGGGGGGCCCATGAGCAGTTCTTC. Its translation is CASSLRGGAHEQFF.

The J gene is TRBJ2-7, the V gene TRBV5-6; possible D gene TRBD1, 8 bases. V was trimmed by 2 bases and J by 2 bases, leaving 14 bases between them. Germline assignment: CDR1 SGHDT and CDR2 YYEEEE. This CDR3 region has 15 residues. For the CDR3, the DNA is TGTGCCAGCAGCTTTACAGGGGGGGGAACCTACGAGCAGTACTTC. This sequence encodes CASSFTGGGTYEQYF.

This clonotype was picked up a small number of times. The CDR3 loop is CASSAPSGGFRESTDTQYF. The DNA for the CDR3 is TGTGCCAGCAGCGCCCCTAGCGGGGGCTTCCGTGAGAGCACAGATACGCAGTATTTT. The chain links TRBV9 to TRBJ2-3; 10 positions agree with TRBD2. V was clipped by 3 bases and J by 0 bases; unmatched bases: 13. This CDR3 has 19 amino acids. CDR1 is SGDLS and CDR2 is YYNGEE in the germline V gene. Filled out from reference TRBV9 and TRBJ2-3, the complete variable domain reads DSGVTQTPKHLITATGQRVTLRCSPRSGDLSVYWYQQSLDQGLQFLIQYYNGEERAKGNILERFSAQQFPDLHSELNLSSLELGDSALYFCASSAPSGGFRESTDTQYFGPGTRLTVL.

The chain uses TRBV5-1 and TRBJ2-1, with D perhaps assigned TRBD1 or TRBD2 (5 bases each). CDR3 length equals 14 residues. V shed 2 bases and J shed 3 bases, with 9 bases lying between them. Germline assignment: CDR1 SGHRS and CDR2 YFSETQ. In DNA form, the CDR3 reads TGCGCCAGCAGCTTTGGGGCGGGCTACAATGAGCAGTTCTTC. Translating it yields CASSFGAGYNEQFF. The entire variable domain, with the rest obtained from reference TRBV5-1 and TRBJ2-1, is as follows: KAGVTQTPRYLIKTRGQQVTLSCSPISGHRSVSWYQQTPGQGLQFLFEYFSETQRNKGNFPGRFSGRQFSNSRSEMNVSTLELGDSALYLCASSFGAGYNEQFFGPGTRLTVL.

This clonotype occurred a few times. The rearrangement uses TRBV20-1 and TRBJ2-7; 11 bases line up with TRBD2. There are 14 residues in the CDR3. V was pared by 7 bases and J by 0 bases, with 5 bases of the junction left unmatched. CDR1 DFQATT and CDR2 SNEGSKA come from the germline V gene (reference sequence). Here the CDR3 DNA reads TGCAGTGTGGTGACTAGCGGGGCCTCCTACGAGCAGTACTTC. This translates into CSVVTSGASYEQYF.

This clonotype occurred a few times. The rearrangement links TRBV18 to TRBJ2-1, with D possibly TRBD2 on 6 matching bases. Trimming cost V 0 bases and J 4 bases, with 10 bases left between them. The CDR3 extends over 15 amino acids. The germline gives CDR1 KGHSH, CDR2 LQKENI. The CDR3 DNA reads TGTGCCAGCTCACCACCGGGACTCAAGTACAATGAGCAGTTCTTC. Encoded protein: CASSPPGLKYNEQFF. Based on the CDR3 plus reference TRBV18 and TRBJ2-1, the full variable domain is NAGVMQNPRHLVRRRGQEARLRCSPMKGHSHVYWYRQLPEEGLKFMVYLQKENIIDESGMPKERFSAEFPKEGPSILRIQQVVRGDSAAYFCASSPPGLKYNEQFFGPGTRLTVL.

This clonotype was seen only once. The genes are TRBV6-1 and TRBJ2-2; possibly TRBD1 for D (6 bases). This CDR3 is built from 15 residues. V was shortened by 6 bases and J by 6 bases, with 17 bases between the two germline ends. Germline V gene sequence: CDR1 MNHNS, CDR2 SASEGT. CDR3 in amino acids: CASRMYRTGPGELFF. DNA for the CDR3: TGTGCCAGCAGGATGTATAGAACAGGGCCCGGGGAGCTGTTTTTT.

J is TRBJ1-2 and V is TRBV12-3 or TRBV12-4; no clear D. Trimming removed 2 bases at V and 8 bases at J, with 9 bases between. There are 12 residues in the CDR3. The CDR3 loop reads CASSLSVNGYTF. The CDR3 DNA follows: TGTGCCAGCAGTTTATCGGTAAACGGCTACACCTTC.

The chain uses TRBV3-1 and TRBJ2-7; tentatively, D is TRBD1 (6 bases). Germline V gives CDR1 LGHDT, CDR2 YNNKEL (reference sequence). V was clipped by 1 base and J by 5 bases, with 15 bases between them. This CDR3 has 15 amino acids. The CDR3 coding sequence is TGTGCCAGCAGCCAAGTCACAGGGAACAACAACGAGCAGTACTTC. Translating it yields CASSQVTGNNNEQYF.

This chain uses TRBV5-1 with TRBJ1-4; maybe TRBD1 (5 bases). Germline values: CDR1 SGHRS, CDR2 YFSETQ. The CDR3 has 13 amino acids. V gave up 4 bases and J gave up 7 bases, with 11 bases separating them. The CDR3 here is CASSRDASEKLFF. The DNA for the CDR3 is TGCGCCAGCAGCCGGGACGCTTCTGAAAAACTGTTTTTT.

The V gene is TRBV2, the J gene TRBJ2-1, with D possibly matching TRBD1 (5 bases). The CDR3 is 13 residues long. V shed 8 bases and J shed 1 base, with 9 bases lying between them. The germline gives CDR1 SNHLY, CDR2 FYNNEI. CDR3: CASEGVSYNEQFF. The DNA of the CDR3 is TGTGCCAGCGAAGGGGTATCCTACAATGAGCAGTTCTTC.

Only a few counts were recorded for this clonotype. The chain carries TRBV5-1 and TRBJ2-5; maybe TRBD2 (5 bases). The CDR3 sequence is 16 residues long. The germline V gene encodes CDR1 SGHRS and CDR2 YFSETQ. Trimming removed 0 bases from V and 4 bases from J, with 16 bases in between. As DNA, the CDR3 is TGCGCCAGCAGCTTGGGGCCTTCAACTAGAGGAGAGACCCAGTACTTC. Protein: CASSLGPSTRGETQYF.

The J gene is TRBJ1-5, the V gene TRBV1. TRBV1 is marked as a pseudogene. The CDR3 spans 17 residues. The CDR3 reads CTSSLYLVVGGNQPQHF. CDR3 bases: TGCACCAGCAGCCTCTACCTAGTTGTGGGTGGCAATCAGCCCCAGCATTTT.

This clonotype was detected only a few times. CDR3 coding DNA: TGTGCCAGCAGTTTAGGAGAGGAGCAGTACTTC. Protein sequence: CASSLGEEQYF. The chain carries TRBV12-3 or TRBV12-4 and TRBJ2-7; no reliable D call. The V end lost 1 base, the J end lost 7 bases, and 5 bases lay between the germline ends. The CDR3 is 11 residues long.

This sequence joins TRBV29-1 and TRBJ1-2; 9 bases align to TRBD1. V lost 6 bases to trimming and J lost 4 bases; unmatched junction nucleotides: 9. This CDR3 comprises 14 residues. The germline V gene encodes CDR1 SQVTM and CDR2 ANQGSEA. DNA for the CDR3: TGCAGCGTGAGTCGCGGGACAGGGCGCTATGGCTACACCTTC. The encoded protein is CSVSRGTGRYGYTF.

This clonotype was detected only a few times. The chain couples TRBV7-2 to TRBJ2-7; 8 bases map to TRBD1. This CDR3 contains 16 residues. Germline-derived CDR1 and CDR2 are SGHTA and FQGNSA. After removal of 3 bases from V and 0 bases from J, the junction contained 7 bases not matched to a gene. DNA for the CDR3: TGTGCCAGCAGCTTCAACACAGGGGGTTACTCCTACGAGCAGTACTTC. Amino acid sequence: CASSFNTGGYSYEQYF.

The V gene is TRBV15, the J gene TRBJ2-3; no firm D call. Germline lookup yields CDR1 LNHNV and CDR2 YYDKDF (reference sequence). CDR3 length: 15 residues. V lost 0 bases, J lost 5 bases, and 12 bases lay in between. The CDR3 spells CATSRDLGFLDTQYF. The CDR3 bases are TGTGCCACCAGCAGAGATCTAGGCTTCCTAGATACGCAGTATTTT.

The rearrangement links TRBV5-6 to TRBJ2-5; TRBD1 matches 8 bases. This CDR3 has 13 residues. The junction had 5 bases not matched to a gene; V was cut back by 5 bases and J by 5 bases. The germline CDR1 and CDR2 sequences are SGHDT and YYEEEE. DNA of the CDR3: TGTGCCAGCAGTCAGGACAGGGTTGAGACCCAGTACTTC. Translating it yields CASSQDRVETQYF.

The V gene is TRBV7-9, the J gene TRBJ2-1, with a possible D match to TRBD2 (6 bases). CDR1 SEHNR and CDR2 FQNEAQ come from the germline V gene (reference sequence). The V gene lost 6 bases and the J gene lost 12 bases, with 18 bases spanning the gap. The CDR3 has 13 amino acids. The CDR3 region has the DNA TGTGCCAGCAGTCGTGCGACGGGGGAGGCGCAGTTCTTC. Translating it yields CASSRATGEAQFF. Together with reference TRBV7-9 and TRBJ2-1, the CDR3 gives the full variable domain: DTGVSQNPRHKITKRGQNVTFRCDPISEHNRLYWYRQTLGQGPEFLTYFQNEAQLEKSRLLSDRFSAERPKGSFSTLEIQRTEQGDSAMYLCASSRATGEAQFFGPGTRLTVL.

The chain has TRBV4-1 and TRBJ1-6; D might be TRBD1 (5 bases). V gave up 4 bases and J gave up 11 bases, with 21 bases separating them. The germline CDR1 and CDR2 sequences are MGHRA and YSYEKL. The CDR3 is made up of 16 amino acids. The CDR3 sequence: CASSPGGVEVVPPLHF. CDR3 in DNA: TGCGCCAGCAGCCCGGGAGGGGTCGAAGTTGTGCCACCCCTCCACTTT.

This clonotype was found many times. This rearrangement joins TRBV27 to TRBJ2-1; D ambiguous. The germline V gene has CDR1 MNHEY and CDR2 SMNVEV (reference sequence). The V gene lost 4 bases and the J gene lost 8 bases, with 12 bases spanning the gap. This CDR3 spans 13 amino acids. The CDR3 bases are TGTGCCAGCAGTTACTCGCGAGGCGATGAGCAGTTCTTC. Its protein product is CASSYSRGDEQFF.

The rearrangement links TRBV20-1 to TRBJ2-5; 13 bases map to TRBD2. Germline V gene lookup returns CDR1 DFQATT and CDR2 SNEGSKA (reference sequence). V shed 3 bases and J 3 bases; nucleotides not matched to a gene: 4. CDR3 length equals 15 residues. Here the CDR3 reads CSARVGTSGEETQYF. In DNA form, the CDR3 reads TGCAGTGCTAGGGTTGGGACTAGCGGGGAAGAGACCCAGTACTTC.

Only a few counts were recorded for this clonotype. The chain recombines TRBV20-1 with TRBJ1-5; the D is unclear. Germline CDR1 reads DFQATT; CDR2 reads SNEGSKA (reference sequence). This CDR3 has 14 residues. Trimming shortened V by 5 bases and J by 2 bases, and 13 bases separated the two germline ends. The CDR3: CSAEVSARNQPQHF. CDR3 bases: TGCAGTGCTGAGGTGTCGGCACGCAATCAGCCCCAGCATTTT.

V is TRBV20-1 and J is TRBJ2-3; 8 bases match TRBD1. Germline CDR1 DFQATT, CDR2 SNEGSKA (reference sequence). The CDR3 consists of 15 residues. V was pared by 1 base and J by 2 bases, with 5 bases of the junction left unmatched. Here the CDR3 DNA reads TGCAGTGCTAGAGGGGGGACAGGCCACACAGATACGCAGTATTTT. Its translation: CSARGGTGHTDTQYF.

In its sample, this clonotype was seen a few times. The V and J genes are TRBV20-1 and TRBJ2-7; D perhaps matches TRBD1 (6 bases). The CDR3 runs 14 residues. The germline V gene encodes CDR1 DFQATT and CDR2 SNEGSKA (reference sequence). With 4 bases removed from V and 0 bases from J, the gap between germline ends came to 13 bases. This CDR3 reads CSATWAGDSYEQYF. The CDR3 DNA reads as TGCAGTGCTACCTGGGCAGGGGACTCCTACGAGCAGTACTTC.

This clonotype came up a few times. J is TRBJ2-7 and V is TRBV18; 7 positions match TRBD1. Germline V CDR1 and CDR2: KGHSH, LQKENI. The junction had 2 bases not matched to a gene; V was cut back by 1 base and J by 2 bases. The CDR3 loop spans 14 amino acids. CDR3 sequence (DNA): TGTGCCAGCTCACCACGGCAGGGGGCCTACGAGCAGTACTTC. As protein: CASSPRQGAYEQYF. Full variable domain (missing parts from reference TRBV18 and TRBJ2-7): NAGVMQNPRHLVRRRGQEARLRCSPMKGHSHVYWYRQLPEEGLKFMVYLQKENIIDESGMPKERFSAEFPKEGPSILRIQQVVRGDSAAYFCASSPRQGAYEQYFGPGTRLTVT.

The V and J genes are TRBV5-1 and TRBJ2-2; tentative D call: TRBD1 (6 bases). The CDR3 contains 16 residues. Germline CDR1 is SGHRS and CDR2 is YFSETQ. V dropped 3 bases and J dropped 4 bases, with 16 bases sitting between them. CDR3 sequence (DNA): TGCGCCAGCAGCTCCCGGTCCGGGACAATCACCGGGGAGCTGTTTTTT. Translation: CASSSRSGTITGELFF.

The chain links TRBV6-2 or TRBV6-3 to TRBJ2-6; D ambiguous. Trimming removed 6 bases at V and 0 bases at J, with 15 bases between. The CDR3 extends over 17 amino acids. Looked up from germline, CDR1 is MNHEY and CDR2 is SVGEGT. The chain's CDR3 is CASRPFDTTSGANVLTF. Here the CDR3 DNA reads TGTGCCAGCAGACCTTTTGACACAACCTCTGGGGCCAACGTCCTGACTTTC.

This clonotype occurred a few times. V usage is TRBV6-1 and J usage is TRBJ2-2; D gene uncertain. CDR1 is MNHNS and CDR2 is SASEGT in the germline V gene. The CDR3 loop spans 14 amino acids. The V gene lost 1 base and the J gene lost 6 bases, with 9 bases spanning the gap. The CDR3 here is CASSEDGGAGELFF. CDR3 bases: TGTGCCAGCAGTGAAGATGGCGGAGCCGGGGAGCTGTTTTTT.

This clonotype was counted a few times. This chain uses TRBV20-1 with TRBJ2-7; D is uncertain. V gave up 1 base and J gave up 5 bases, with 12 bases separating them. This CDR3 comprises 13 residues. CDR1 is DFQATT and CDR2 is SNEGSKA in the germline V gene (reference sequence). The CDR3 protein is CSARVSGSHEQYF. CDR3 in DNA: TGCAGTGCTAGAGTATCTGGGTCCCACGAGCAGTACTTC.